The 15 T cell receptor beta chains reported below all come from one sample, sequenced in a study of T cells after yellow fever vaccination. From the 5' RACE reads, TCRdb called clonotypes with MiXCR, one entry per CDR3 protein. The repertoire includes a few hundred thousand distinct CDR3 sequences, 3% to 4.5% of them detected once, and 20% to 25% sits in the top ten. The starting material was PBMCs, obtained 5 days after the yellow fever booster vaccination. These receptors all come from a man aged 18 to 30 who received the YFV17D yellow fever vaccine.

This clonotype occurred a few times. V gene TRBV5-1 combines with J gene TRBJ1-1; tentative D call: TRBD1 (6 bases). Trimming removed 1 base from V and 4 bases from J, with 14 bases in between. The V gene's germline CDR1 is SGHRS and CDR2 YFSETQ. The CDR3 sequence is 15 residues long. Here the CDR3 DNA reads TGCGCCAGCAGCTTGTATCCAGGGGAAATCACTGAAGCTTTCTTT. Its protein product is CASSLYPGEITEAFF.

This clonotype was counted at least ten times. V is TRBV30 and J is TRBJ2-3; TRBD2 matches 13 bases. This CDR3 region has 16 residues. CDR1 is GTSNPN, CDR2 SVGIG, per germline (reference sequence). The ends lost 2 bases at V and 1 base at J; junction bases unmatched: 3. The CDR3 loop is CAWSRGLAGGTDTQYF. As DNA, the CDR3 is TGTGCCTGGAGTCGAGGACTAGCGGGGGGCACAGATACGCAGTATTTT.

This clonotype was counted between two and nine times. J is TRBJ1-2 and V is TRBV7-9; D not certain. Germline CDR1 reads SEHNR; CDR2 reads FQNEAQ (reference sequence). The CDR3 loop spans 14 amino acids. The ends were cut back, 5 bases at V and 3 bases at J, with 13 bases in the middle. DNA for the CDR3: TGTGCCAGCAGCCGCGGGCCAAGCGACTATGGCTACACCTTC. This sequence encodes CASSRGPSDYGYTF.

This sequence joins TRBV7-2 and TRBJ1-1; TRBD1 might be the D (5 bases). Trimming stripped 3 bases from V and 1 base from J, with 9 bases between. From germline, CDR1 is SGHTA and CDR2 FQGNSA. The CDR3 loop spans 14 amino acids. CDR3 sequence reads: CASSFDRQNTEAFF. CDR3 DNA: TGTGCCAGCAGCTTCGACAGACAGAACACTGAAGCTTTCTTT.

This clonotype was found a few times. The rearrangement joins TRBV6-2 or TRBV6-3 to TRBJ2-3; D possibly matches TRBD1 or TRBD2 (5 bases each). Trimming removed 10 bases at V and 4 bases at J, with 21 bases between. This CDR3 is built from 15 residues. The V gene's germline CDR1 is MNHEY and CDR2 SVGEGT. The CDR3 bases are TGTGCCATCGCGGGCCCACCTCGGGGCCCAGATACGCAGTATTTT. As protein: CAIAGPPRGPDTQYF.

The CDR3 is CASSYLTIRFGYTF. CDR3 bases: TGTGCCAGCAGTTACCTGACAATCCGGTTCGGCTACACCTTC. This rearrangement joins TRBV6-2 or TRBV6-3 to TRBJ1-2, with no clear D. Trimming cost V 2 bases and J 8 bases, with 15 bases left between them. Germline V gives CDR1 MNHEY, CDR2 SVGEGT. CDR3 length: 14 amino acids.

The chain combines TRBV7-9 with TRBJ2-2; D remains unclear. Trimming cost V 0 bases and J 0 bases, with 11 bases left between them. This CDR3 comprises 17 residues. Germline CDR1 reads SEHNR; CDR2 reads FQNEAQ (reference sequence). In DNA, the CDR3 is TGTGCCAGCAGCTTAGCCACAGCCTACGCGAACACCGGGGAGCTGTTTTTT. Its protein product is CASSLATAYANTGELFF. Full variable domain (missing parts from reference TRBV7-9 and TRBJ2-2): DTGVSQNPRHKITKRGQNVTFRCDPISEHNRLYWYRQTLGQGPEFLTYFQNEAQLEKSRLLSDRFSAERPKGSFSTLEIQRTEQGDSAMYLCASSLATAYANTGELFFGEGSRLTVL.

This clonotype turned up a few times. A junction boundary mismatches the germline segment, possibly from a read error. The chain is built from TRBV4-3 and TRBJ2-1; 9 positions agree with TRBD2. The CDR3 totals 16 residues. Looked up from germline, CDR1 is LGHNA and CDR2 is YSLEER. The CDR3 DNA reads TGCGCCAGCAGTCAAGATTCTAGCGGGATCTACAATGAGCAGTTCTTC. This encodes CASSQDSSGIYNEQFF.

This clonotype was recorded many times. The chain recombines TRBV7-2 with TRBJ2-2, with 11 bases fitting TRBD2. V shed 3 bases, J shed 9 bases, and the junction held 6 bases outside the gene matches. The CDR3 is 15 amino acids. Germline V gene lookup returns CDR1 SGHTA and CDR2 FQGNSA. Here the CDR3 DNA reads TGTGCCAGCAGCTTGTTTAGCGGGGGGGCCCGGGAGCTGTTTTTT. It encodes CASSLFSGGARELFF.

There are a few counts of this clonotype. The chain is built from TRBV4-3 and TRBJ2-1; D unclear. Germline-derived CDR1 and CDR2 are LGHNA and YSLEER. The CDR3 sequence is 17 residues long. V was pared by 2 bases and J by 0 bases, with 14 bases between. The CDR3 DNA follows: TGCGCCAGCAGCCAACATTACTCCATGAGCTCCTACAATGAGCAGTTCTTC. This encodes CASSQHYSMSSYNEQFF.

The rearrangement uses TRBV5-1 and TRBJ1-2; 9 bases fit TRBD1. CDR1 and CDR2 (germline): SGHRS, YFSETQ. The CDR3 is made up of 15 amino acids. J gave up 6 bases and V 0 bases, and 6 bases lay outside the gene matches. For the CDR3, the DNA is TGCGCCAGCAGCTTGGGGACAGGGGTGGTTGATGGCTACACCTTC. Its translation is CASSLGTGVVDGYTF.

This clonotype occurred a few times. The chain uses TRBV5-4 and TRBJ2-5; TRBD2 is a possible D gene (6 bases). The CDR3 has 14 residues. V lost 1 base, J lost 3 bases, and 10 bases lay in between. Per germline, CDR1 SGHNT and CDR2 YYREEE (reference sequence). CDR3 coding DNA: TGTGCCAGCAGCTTGCCGGGGGTAAAAGAGACCCAGTACTTC. Amino acids: CASSLPGVKETQYF. The whole variable domain, filled in from reference TRBV5-4 and TRBJ2-5, reads ETGVTQSPTHLIKTRGQQVTLRCSSQSGHNTVSWYQQALGQGPQFIFQYYREEENGRGNFPPRFSGLQFPNYSSELNVNALELDDSALYLCASSLPGVKETQYFGPGTRLLVL.

This clonotype was seen repeatedly, ten times or more. This chain links TRBV7-2 with TRBJ1-2, with D perhaps matching TRBD1 (6 bases). CDR3 size: 16 residues. The V gene's germline CDR1 is SGHTA and CDR2 FQGNSA. The V and J ends lost 5 bases and 4 bases respectively, with 20 bases between them. CDR3 in DNA: TGTGCCAGCAGCACGTTGTATCCGGGGGCGAGCTATGGCTACACCTTC. Amino acids: CASSTLYPGASYGYTF.

This clonotype was seen only a few times. The rearrangement links TRBV7-9 to TRBJ2-7; D call uncertain. Trimming removed 1 base from V and 5 bases from J, with 9 bases in between. This CDR3 has 13 residues. Germline V CDR1 and CDR2: SEHNR, FQNEAQ (reference sequence). The CDR3 DNA is TGTGCCAGCAGCTTAGTAGATAGGGACGAGCAGTACTTC. Encoded protein: CASSLVDRDEQYF. Combining the CDR3 with reference TRBV7-9 and TRBJ2-7 gives the whole variable domain DTGVSQNPRHKITKRGQNVTFRCDPISEHNRLYWYRQTLGQGPEFLTYFQNEAQLEKSRLLSDRFSAERPKGSFSTLEIQRTEQGDSAMYLCASSLVDRDEQYFGPGTRLTVT.

This clonotype was counted between two and nine times. The chain links TRBV4-3 to TRBJ2-7; D ambiguous. The CDR3 is 16 amino acids. In germline, CDR1 is LGHNA, CDR2 YSLEER. V gave up 0 bases and J gave up 1 base, with 13 bases separating them. CDR3 coding DNA: TGCGCCAGCAGCCAAGATTTGGCGTACGTGTCCTACGAGCAGTACTTC. Translation: CASSQDLAYVSYEQYF.